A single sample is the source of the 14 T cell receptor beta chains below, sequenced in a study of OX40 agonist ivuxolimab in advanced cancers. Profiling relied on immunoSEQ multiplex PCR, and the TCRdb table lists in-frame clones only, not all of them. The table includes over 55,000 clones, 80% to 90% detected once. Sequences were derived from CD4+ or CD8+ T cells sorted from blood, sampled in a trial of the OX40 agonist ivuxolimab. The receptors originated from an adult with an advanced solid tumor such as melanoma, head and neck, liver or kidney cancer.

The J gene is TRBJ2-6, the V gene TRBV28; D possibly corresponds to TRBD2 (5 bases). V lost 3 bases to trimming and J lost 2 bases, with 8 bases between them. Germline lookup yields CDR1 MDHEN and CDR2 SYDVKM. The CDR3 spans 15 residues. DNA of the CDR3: TGTGCCAGCAGTTTCGAGGGTGCTGGGGCCAACGTCCTGACTTTC. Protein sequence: CASSFEGAGANVLTF. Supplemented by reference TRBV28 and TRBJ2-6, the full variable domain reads DVKVTQSSRYLVKRTGEKVFLECVQDMDHENMFWYRQDPGLGLRLIYFSYDVKMKEKGDIPEGYSVSREKKERFSLILESASTNQTSMYLCASSFEGAGANVLTFGAGSRLTVL.

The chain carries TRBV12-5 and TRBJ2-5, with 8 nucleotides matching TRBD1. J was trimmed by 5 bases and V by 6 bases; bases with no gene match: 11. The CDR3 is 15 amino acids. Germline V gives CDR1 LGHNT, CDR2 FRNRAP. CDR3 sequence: CASGQTTGASETQYF. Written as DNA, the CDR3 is TGTGCTAGTGGGCAGACGACAGGGGCTTCGGAGACCCAGTACTTC.

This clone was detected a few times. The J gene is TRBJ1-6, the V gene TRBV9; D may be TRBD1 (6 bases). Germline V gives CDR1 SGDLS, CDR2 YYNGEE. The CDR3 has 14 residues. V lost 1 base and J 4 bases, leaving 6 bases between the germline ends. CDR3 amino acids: CASSVRGYNSPLHF. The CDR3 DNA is TGTGCCAGCAGCGTAAGGGGGTATAATTCACCCCTCCACTTT. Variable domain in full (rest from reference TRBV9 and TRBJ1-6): DSGVTQTPKHLITATGQRVTLRCSPRSGDLSVYWYQQSLDQGLQFLIQYYNGEERAKGNILERFSAQQFPDLHSELNLSSLELGDSALYFCASSVRGYNSPLHFGNGTRLTVT.

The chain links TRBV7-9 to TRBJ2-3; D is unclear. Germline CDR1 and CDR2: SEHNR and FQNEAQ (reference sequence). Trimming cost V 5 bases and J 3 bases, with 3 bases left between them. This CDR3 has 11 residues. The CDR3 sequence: CASSRTDTQYF. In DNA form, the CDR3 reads TGTGCCAGCAGCCGGACAGATACGCAGTATTTT. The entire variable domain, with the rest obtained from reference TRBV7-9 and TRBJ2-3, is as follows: DTGVSQNPRHKITKRGQNVTFRCDPISEHNRLYWYRQTLGQGPEFLTYFQNEAQLEKSRLLSDRFSAERPKGSFSTLEIQRTEQGDSAMYLCASSRTDTQYFGPGTRLTVL.

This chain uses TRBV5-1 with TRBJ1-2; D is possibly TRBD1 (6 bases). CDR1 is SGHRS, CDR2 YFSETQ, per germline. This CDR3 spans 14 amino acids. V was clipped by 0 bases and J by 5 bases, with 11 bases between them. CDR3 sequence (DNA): TGCGCCAGCAGCTTGGATCCAGGGGATTATGGCTACACCTTC. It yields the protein CASSLDPGDYGYTF. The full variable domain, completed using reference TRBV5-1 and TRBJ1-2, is KAGVTQTPRYLIKTRGQQVTLSCSPISGHRSVSWYQQTPGQGLQFLFEYFSETQRNKGNFPGRFSGRQFSNSRSEMNVSTLELGDSALYLCASSLDPGDYGYTFGSGTRLTVV.

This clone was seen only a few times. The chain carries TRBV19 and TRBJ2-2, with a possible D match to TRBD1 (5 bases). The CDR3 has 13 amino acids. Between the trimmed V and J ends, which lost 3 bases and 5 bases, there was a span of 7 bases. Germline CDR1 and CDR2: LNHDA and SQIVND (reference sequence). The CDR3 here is CASSMRTTGELFF. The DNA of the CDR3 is TGTGCCAGTAGTATGAGGACAACCGGGGAGCTGTTTTTT.

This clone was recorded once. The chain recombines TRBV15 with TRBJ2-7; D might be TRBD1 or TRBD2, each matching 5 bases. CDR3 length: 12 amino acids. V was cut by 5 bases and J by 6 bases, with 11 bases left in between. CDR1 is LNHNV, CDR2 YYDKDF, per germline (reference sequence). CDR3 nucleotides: TGTGCCACCAGCGGCCGGGACCGCGAGCAGTACTTC. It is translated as CATSGRDREQYF.

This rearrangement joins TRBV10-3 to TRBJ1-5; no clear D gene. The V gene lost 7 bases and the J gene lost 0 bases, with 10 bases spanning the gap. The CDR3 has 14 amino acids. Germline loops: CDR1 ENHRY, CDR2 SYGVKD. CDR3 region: CAITSDHSNQPQHF. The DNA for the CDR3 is TGTGCCATCACCTCGGACCATAGCAATCAGCCCCAGCATTTT.

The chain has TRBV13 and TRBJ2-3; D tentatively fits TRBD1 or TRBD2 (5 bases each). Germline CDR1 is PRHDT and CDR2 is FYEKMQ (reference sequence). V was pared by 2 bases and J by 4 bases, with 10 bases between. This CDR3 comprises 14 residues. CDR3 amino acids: CASSLNEGPDTQYF. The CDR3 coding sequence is TGTGCCAGCAGCTTAAACGAGGGGCCAGATACGCAGTATTTT.

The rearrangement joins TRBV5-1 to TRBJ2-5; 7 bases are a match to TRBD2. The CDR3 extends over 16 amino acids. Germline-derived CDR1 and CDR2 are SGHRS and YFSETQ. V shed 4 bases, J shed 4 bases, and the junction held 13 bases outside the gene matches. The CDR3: CASSLYGGGVVETQYF. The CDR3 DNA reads TGCGCCAGCAGCCTATACGGGGGAGGGGTTGTAGAGACCCAGTACTTC.

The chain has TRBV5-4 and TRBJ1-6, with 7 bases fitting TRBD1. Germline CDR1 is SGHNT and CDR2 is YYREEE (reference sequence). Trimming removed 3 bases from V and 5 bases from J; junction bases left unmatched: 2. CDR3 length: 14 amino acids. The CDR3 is CASSSGTDNSPLHF. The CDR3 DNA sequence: TGTGCCAGCAGCTCCGGGACAGATAATTCACCCCTCCACTTT.

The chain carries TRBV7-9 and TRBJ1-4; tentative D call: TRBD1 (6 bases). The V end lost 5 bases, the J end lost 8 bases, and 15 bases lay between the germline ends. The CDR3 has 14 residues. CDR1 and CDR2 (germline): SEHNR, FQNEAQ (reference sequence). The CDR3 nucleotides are TGTGCCAGCAGCGGGTACAGGGATGTCGAAAAACTGTTTTTT. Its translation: CASSGYRDVEKLFF.

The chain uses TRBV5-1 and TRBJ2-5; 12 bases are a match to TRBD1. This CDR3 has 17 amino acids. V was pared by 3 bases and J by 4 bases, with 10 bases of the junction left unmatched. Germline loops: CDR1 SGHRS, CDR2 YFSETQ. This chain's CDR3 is CASSWGTGGAVSETQYF. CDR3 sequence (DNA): TGCGCCAGCAGCTGGGGGACAGGGGGCGCCGTATCAGAGACCCAGTACTTC. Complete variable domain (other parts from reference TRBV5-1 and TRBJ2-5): KAGVTQTPRYLIKTRGQQVTLSCSPISGHRSVSWYQQTPGQGLQFLFEYFSETQRNKGNFPGRFSGRQFSNSRSEMNVSTLELGDSALYLCASSWGTGGAVSETQYFGPGTRLLVL.

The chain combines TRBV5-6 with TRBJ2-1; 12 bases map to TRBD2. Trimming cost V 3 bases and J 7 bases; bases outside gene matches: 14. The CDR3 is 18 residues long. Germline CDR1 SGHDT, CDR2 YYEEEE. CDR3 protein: CASSSIRQRTSGVNEQFF. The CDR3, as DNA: TGTGCCAGCAGCTCCATTCGACAAAGGACTAGCGGGGTGAATGAGCAGTTCTTC.